The following is a TCR beta chain sequence with its context. Its specificity is unknown. The CDR3 is made up of 14 amino acids. The germline V gene has CDR1 MDHEN and CDR2 SYDVKM. Trimming took 7 bases from V and 5 from J, leaving 14 bases between them. The data originate from a study of cytomegalovirus exposure and HLA in healthy donors. Looking at the study overall: Approximately 83 million unique TCRs from HLA-typed donors were held in an early data release.

Whole-study results and caveats: Earlier analysis found most TCR beta V segments productive about 90% or about 30% of the time. In a later analysis, productive TCRs from donors in an Asian-associated ancestry cluster reportedly carried fewer N-insertions than the cohort mean.

In nominal health when sampled, donors likely had unrecorded immune exposures nonetheless. The PCR used 60 Vbeta and 13 Jbeta primers. TCRdb's copy holds only in-frame clones and misses some; the assay was immunoSEQ multiplex PCR. The profile shows 150,000 to 200,000 clones, approximately 78% of them singletons. Sequenced material: PBMCs. This sequence was found in a woman aged 50 to 60 in good health and CMV-seropositive. This chain connects TRBV28 to TRBJ2-2, with D tentatively TRBD2 (5 bases). CDR3 in DNA: TGTGCCAGCACGCGGGCCGCCTTTACCGGGGAGCTGTTTTTT. This gives the protein CASTRAAFTGELFF. Full variable domain (remainder filled in from reference TRBV28 and TRBJ2-2): DVKVTQSSRYLVKRTGEKVFLECVQDMDHENMFWYRQDPGLGLRLIYFSYDVKMKEKGDIPEGYSVSREKKERFSLILESASTNQTSMYLCASTRAAFTGELFFGEGSRLTVL.